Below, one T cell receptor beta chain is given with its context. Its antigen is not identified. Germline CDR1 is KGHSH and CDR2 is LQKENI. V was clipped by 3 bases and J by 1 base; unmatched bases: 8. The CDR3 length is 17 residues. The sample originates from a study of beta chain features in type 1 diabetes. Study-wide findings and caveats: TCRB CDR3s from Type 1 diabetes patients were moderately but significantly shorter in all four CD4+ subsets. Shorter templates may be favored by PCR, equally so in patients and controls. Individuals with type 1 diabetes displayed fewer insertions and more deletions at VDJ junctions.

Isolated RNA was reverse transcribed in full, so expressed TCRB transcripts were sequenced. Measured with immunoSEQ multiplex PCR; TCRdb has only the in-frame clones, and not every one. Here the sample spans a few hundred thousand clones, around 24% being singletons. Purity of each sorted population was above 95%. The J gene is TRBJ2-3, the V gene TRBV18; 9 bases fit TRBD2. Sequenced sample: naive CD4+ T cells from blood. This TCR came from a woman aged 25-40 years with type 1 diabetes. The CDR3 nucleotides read TGTGCCAGCTCACCTAGCCTAGCGGGATTTGGCACAGATACGCAGTATTTT. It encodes CASSPSLAGFGTDTQYF.